This T cell receptor (beta chain) came from a study of regulatory T cells in long-lasting Graves disease. At the level of the study: The antithyroid drugs taken by newly diagnosed Graves' patients had been used for under 3 months.

Germline V lookup: CDR1 MNHEY, CDR2 SMNVEV (reference sequence). Trimming took off 5 bases at V and 4 bases at J, with 9 bases between the two ends. The CDR3 is made up of 12 amino acids. General study findings and limits: Persistent patients shared 2,700 or so public clonotypes among themselves. Newly diagnosed patients shared fewer, at more than 850. Rather than thyroid tissue, only peripheral blood underwent study. Under persistent disease, TRBV28, TRBJ1-2 and TRBJ2-5 were used preferentially.

Investigators prepared the TCR beta libraries by applying iRepertoire HTBI primers and Arm-PCR of CDR3 regions. MiXCR, run by TCRdb on the multiplex PCR reads, gives a single entry per CDR3 protein. The sample contains 200,000 to 250,000 distinct CDR3 sequences, 20% to 25% of which appear only once. This clonotype has only a few counts. The antigen remains unidentified. The time point: newly diagnosed GD, antithyroid drugs for less than 3 months. Generation of the TCR library employed RNA extracted from PBMCs. The receptor was derived from a female donor with Graves disease. The source was peripheral blood mononuclear cells (PBMCs), collected at new diagnosis, from a patient treated with antithyroid drugs. The gene calls are TRBV27 and TRBJ2-7; D not certain. The CDR3 DNA reads TGTGCCAGCAGTCCTCTTGGATACGAGCAGTACTTC. Protein product: CASSPLGYEQYF.